Detailed here is one T cell receptor beta chain. Its specificity is not known. Assay: immunoSEQ multiplex PCR; the TCRdb copy retains only in-frame clones and omits some. The sample carries about 140,000 clones, around 90% recorded once. Germline CDR1 MNHNS, CDR2 SASEGT. V was cut by 2 bases and J by 7 bases, with 18 bases left in between. This CDR3 comprises 16 residues. This specimen belongs to a study of T cell responses to AZD1222 COVID-19 vaccine. Whole-study context: Recipients boosted at about 4 weeks or about 12 weeks are pooled.

Study results and caveats: The reported proportion of spike-specific TCRs targeting unmutated variant regions was nearly half. Across the whole spike, CD4 TCRs peaked at regions 160-218 and 743-854.

The chain couples TRBV6-1 to TRBJ2-1; the D call may be TRBD1 or TRBD2 (6 bases each). The starting material was peripheral blood, obtained on day 0 of AZD1222 vaccination. This sequence originates from an adult in good health. The CDR3 DNA follows: TGTGCCAGCAGTGAACTGGGGGGCGAGTATGGGAATGAGCAGTTCTTC. Amino acid sequence: CASSELGGEYGNEQFF.